The source of this T cell receptor beta chain is a study of cytomegalovirus exposure and HLA in healthy donors. Study information: Per a later analysis, the 666 first-cohort and 110 or so validation repertoires shared one platform.

Trimming removed 2 bases from V and 7 bases from J; junction bases left unmatched: 8. From germline, CDR1 is SEHNR and CDR2 FQNEAQ (reference sequence). The CDR3 consists of 15 residues. Comments on this clone: Its target is unknown.

The data were produced by immunoSEQ multiplex PCR, yet TCRdb's version contains in-frame clones alone and is incomplete. The sample contains about 110,000 clones, around 90% of which appear only once. The study, taken as a whole, reports: First-cohort TCR clusters tended to co-occur in the approximately 130 validation repertoires, a later analysis found. Both high specificity and high sensitivity reportedly marked the classifier's diagnosis of cytomegalovirus status. Under in vitro conditions, a few CMV-associated chains were confirmed as specific for CMV antigens.

The TCR sequence derives from a young woman in good health and CMV-seropositive. This sequence joins TRBV7-9 and TRBJ2-3, with TRBD1 matching 8 bases. The specimen sequenced was PBMCs. CDR3 loop: CASSLLGTGFNTQYF. DNA of the CDR3: TGTGCCAGCAGCTTACTCGGGACAGGATTTAATACGCAGTATTTT.